This is a list of T cell receptor beta chains from one sample in a study of cytomegalovirus exposure and HLA in healthy donors. Profiling relied on immunoSEQ multiplex PCR, and the TCRdb table lists in-frame clones only, not all of them. Seen here are about 130,000 clones, roughly 80% observed once, and the top ten hold about 7.5%. The sample taken for sequencing was PBMCs. These receptors all stem from a woman aged 50 to 60 in good health and CMV-seropositive. The CDR3 runs from the conserved cysteine through the conserved F or W. The D gene is left open where the match is weak. Not every row has a clone size; where given, it reads once, few, many or a size class.

few	.	TRBV2	TRBJ1-6	CASQGMGRATLHF	TGTGCCAGCCAGGGAATGGGCAGGGCCACCCTCCACTTT
.	.	TRBV11-2	TRBJ1-1	CASSPRVGWTEAFF	TGTGCCAGCAGCCCTAGAGTTGGGTGGACTGAAGCTTTCTTT
.	.	TRBV30	TRBJ1-2	CAWRPRQKTLSVGYTF	TGTGCCTGGAGACCACGACAGAAGACCCTATCGGTTGGCTACACCTTC
.	.	TRBV5-6	TRBJ1-2	CASSLGGGILYGYTF	TGTGCCAGCAGCTTGGGTGGCGGCATCCTCTATGGCTACACCTTC
.	.	TRBV20-1	TRBJ1-4	CSCGANEKLFF	TGCAGCTGCGGCGCAAATGAAAAACTGTTTTTT
.	.	TRBV7-8	TRBJ2-2	CASSPDLLNTGELFF	TGTGCCAGCAGCCCGGACTTGCTGAACACCGGGGAGCTGTTTTTT
.	TRBD1	TRBV5-1	TRBJ1-1	CASSSDRGTNTEAFF	TGCGCCAGCAGCTCGGACAGGGGTACGAACACTGAAGCTTTCTTT
.	TRBD2	TRBV7-9	TRBJ2-7	CASSSQTSGIGNEQYF	TGTGCCAGCAGCTCTCAAACTAGCGGGATTGGTAACGAGCAGTACTTC
few	.	TRBV15	TRBJ1-5	CATSTVQGMGGDQPQHF	TGTGCCACCAGCACCGTGCAAGGGATGGGGGGGGATCAGCCCCAGCATTTT
.	TRBD1	TRBV5-5	TRBJ1-2	CASLTGGHGYTF	TGTGCCAGCCTGACAGGGGGCCATGGCTACACCTTC
.	TRBD2	TRBV9	TRBJ2-3	CASSVSGLAGRDGDTQYF	TGTGCCAGCAGCGTTTCAGGACTAGCGGGCAGAGATGGGGATACGCAGTATTTT
once	TRBD1	TRBV7-3	TRBJ2-7	CASSPGQGLGEQYF	TGTGCCAGCAGCCCGGGACAGGGGTTGGGGGAGCAGTACTTC
.	.	TRBV11-3	TRBJ2-7	CASSLGSGDHEQYF	TGTGCCAGCAGCTTAGGTTCAGGGGACCACGAGCAGTACTTC
.	.	TRBV28	TRBJ1-2	CASSFVGYGYTF	TGTGCCAGCAGTTTCGTCGGCTATGGCTACACCTTC
.	.	TRBV23-1	TRBJ1-2	CASSQNTGINYGYTF	TGCGCCAGCAGTCAGAATACAGGGATCAACTATGGCTACACCTTC
.	.	TRBV4-1	TRBJ1-2	CASSLNSGGVGYTF	TGCGCCAGCAGCCTTAACTCGGGGGGGGTAGGCTACACCTTC
.	TRBD1	TRBV10-3	TRBJ1-1	CAIRDRENTEAFF	TGTGCCATCAGGGACAGGGAAAACACTGAAGCTTTCTTT
.	TRBD1	TRBV9	TRBJ1-1	CASSFSAGTAAFF	TGTGCCAGCAGCTTTTCCGCCGGGACAGCCGCTTTCTTT
few	.	TRBV10-3	TRBJ1-1	CASSEVRNTEAFF	TGTGCCAGCAGTGAGGTCCGGAACACTGAAGCTTTCTTT
.	TRBD1	TRBV2	TRBJ2-3	CASSVPPGTGTDTQYF	TGTGCCAGCAGTGTTCCCCCGGGGACAGGGACAGATACGCAGTATTTT
.	TRBD1	TRBV28	TRBJ1-5	CASSSGQGVYAQPQHF	TGTGCCAGCAGTTCGGGACAGGGCGTCTATGCTCAGCCCCAGCATTTT
.	TRBD2	TRBV19	TRBJ2-1	CASSPGTSGGARWNEQFF	TGTGCCAGTAGCCCCGGGACTAGCGGGGGGGCCCGGTGGAATGAGCAGTTCTTC
.	.	TRBV5-4	TRBJ1-1	CASSLDSLNTEAFF	TGTGCCAGCAGCTTGGACAGCTTGAACACTGAAGCTTTCTTT
.	TRBD1	TRBV6-5	TRBJ2-7	CASSRQGARSYEQYF	TGTGCCAGCAGCCGACAGGGGGCGAGGTCCTACGAGCAGTACTTC
.	TRBD1	TRBV7-2	TRBJ1-1	CASSLRQGFTEAFF	TGTGCCAGCAGCTTAAGACAGGGGTTTACTGAAGCTTTCTTT
.	TRBD2	TRBV7-2	TRBJ2-1	CASRFGYGGALGEQFF	TGTGCCAGCAGGTTTGGGTACGGGGGGGCCTTAGGTGAGCAGTTCTTC
.	TRBD2	TRBV7-2	TRBJ2-1	CASSRGTSGGFSYNEQFF	TGTGCCAGCAGCCGGGGGACTAGCGGGGGGTTTTCCTACAATGAGCAGTTCTTC
.	TRBD1	TRBV7-3	TRBJ2-5	CASSSTGTGGAQYF	TGTGCCAGCAGCTCCACCGGGACAGGGGGCGCCCAGTACTTC
.	TRBD1	TRBV28	TRBJ1-2	CASSWGQGNYGYTF	TGTGCCAGCAGTTGGGGACAGGGGAACTATGGCTACACCTTC
.	TRBD1	TRBV18	TRBJ2-5	CASSPPGTGVQETQYF	TGTGCCAGCTCACCCCCGGGGACAGGGGTGCAAGAGACCCAGTACTTC
.	TRBD2	TRBV7-6	TRBJ2-1	CASSPTSGSDEQFF	TGTGCCAGCAGCCCGACTAGCGGGAGCGATGAGCAGTTCTTC
.	.	TRBV20-1	TRBJ2-1	CSVDYRDEQFF	TGCAGTGTGGACTACCGGGATGAGCAGTTCTTC
.	TRBD1	TRBV6-4	TRBJ1-3	CASRGTVNQFENTIYF	TGTGCCAGCAGAGGGACAGTCAATCAATTCGAAAACACCATATATTTT
.	TRBD1	TRBV19	TRBJ1-1	CASTTGGASTEAFF	TGTGCCAGTACCACAGGGGGCGCGAGCACTGAAGCTTTCTTT
once	TRBD1	TRBV19	TRBJ1-2	CASSITGGAAGYTF	TGTGCCAGTAGTATTACAGGGGGCGCGGCTGGCTACACCTTC
.	TRBD2	TRBV2	TRBJ2-5	CASSEFGGEKETQYF	TGTGCCAGCAGTGAATTTGGGGGGGAAAAAGAGACCCAGTACTTC
.	TRBD1	TRBV6-4	TRBJ2-7	CASSDGDRAAYEQYF	TGTGCCAGCAGTGACGGGGACAGGGCAGCCTACGAGCAGTACTTC
.	.	TRBV28	TRBJ2-1	CASSFGGSSYNEQFF	TGTGCCAGCAGTTTTGGGGGGAGCTCCTACAATGAGCAGTTCTTC
.	TRBD1	TRBV7-8	TRBJ1-1	CTVSEGLSALTGGANTEAFF	TGTACAGTTTCGGAAGGCCTGTCGGCTCTGACAGGGGGCGCGAACACTGAAGCTTTCTTT
.	TRBD1	TRBV4-3	TRBJ1-4	CASSLIPTGRNEKLFF	TGCGCCAGCAGCCTGATACCGACAGGGCGTAATGAAAAACTGTTTTTT
once	.	TRBV28	TRBJ2-7	CASSIHSYEQYF	TGTGCCAGCAGTATCCATTCCTACGAGCAGTACTTC
.	.	TRBV2	TRBJ1-2	CASSVDRGGNYGYTF	TGTGCCAGCAGTGTTGATCGTGGGGGCAACTATGGCTACACCTTC